What follows is one T cell receptor beta chain and its context. Antigen: not known. The sample originates from a study of OX40 agonist ivuxolimab in advanced cancers. Germline loops: CDR1 SGHVT, CDR2 SQSDAQ. V lost 1 base to trimming and J lost 2 bases, with 15 bases between them. There are 16 residues in the CDR3. Broader study findings: With doses of 0.1 to 3.0 mg/kg, CD4+ and CD8+ blood T cells had undergone clonal expansion by week 6. Antigen specificity remained undetermined for the expanded peripheral T cells. Averaged across samples, CD8+ T cells carried more expanded clones than CD4+ did.

Samples were taken at baseline and on day 1 of cycles 4 and 7. The repertoire was sequenced with immunoSEQ multiplex PCR; TCRdb's copy has only in-frame clones and lacks some. The sample includes about 69,000 clones, about 90% seen only once; the top ten take approximately 14%. The rearrangement uses TRBV7-4 and TRBJ2-7; D ambiguous. The receptor was derived from an adult with an advanced solid tumor such as melanoma, head and neck, liver or kidney cancer. The sequences come from CD4+ or CD8+ T cells sorted from blood, collected in a trial of the OX40 agonist ivuxolimab. The CDR3 DNA follows: TGTGCCAGCAGCTTAGAGCAGACGAGTCGACCCTACGAGCAGTACTTC. Translation gives CASSLEQTSRPYEQYF.